The rows below give T cell receptor beta chains drawn from one sample of a study of OX40 agonist ivuxolimab in advanced cancers. Repertoires were generated with immunoSEQ multiplex PCR, while TCRdb's copy carries only in-frame clones and drops some. The table shows approximately 100,000 clones, with roughly nine tenths occurring only once. The material was CD4+ or CD8+ T cells sorted from blood, obtained in a trial of the OX40 agonist ivuxolimab. The receptors derive from an adult with an advanced solid tumor such as melanoma, head and neck, liver or kidney cancer. Each CDR3 is given with its conserved first and last residue. Each record gives: CDR3 DNA, CDR3 protein, J gene, V gene, D gene, clone size. A D gene is named only where the DNA matches it firmly. Clone size is shown for a subset of rows, as once, few, many or a class of expanded clone.

CDR3 DNA: TGTGCCAGCAGCCAAGCTTCAGGGGAAGGCTACACCTTC; CDR3 protein: CASSQASGEGYTF; J gene: TRBJ1-2; V gene: TRBV4-2; D gene: NA; clone size: NA
CDR3 DNA: TGTGCCAGCAGCCAAGAACTAGCGGCTAGCACAGATACGCAGTATTTT; CDR3 protein: CASSQELAASTDTQYF; J gene: TRBJ2-3; V gene: TRBV4-2; D gene: TRBD2; clone size: NA
CDR3 DNA: TGTGCCAGCAGTTTATCCGGACAGGGGCAGACCCAGTACTTC; CDR3 protein: CASSLSGQGQTQYF; J gene: TRBJ2-5; V gene: TRBV27; D gene: TRBD1; clone size: NA
CDR3 DNA: TGTGCCAGTAGTATAGATACTTCAGAGACCCAGTACTTC; CDR3 protein: CASSIDTSETQYF; J gene: TRBJ2-5; V gene: TRBV19; D gene: NA; clone size: NA
CDR3 DNA: TGTGCCACCAGCAAGGATTCGAACACCGGGGAGCTGTTTTTT; CDR3 protein: CATSKDSNTGELFF; J gene: TRBJ2-2; V gene: TRBV15; D gene: NA; clone size: NA
CDR3 DNA: TGTGCCAGCAGTCCTGGGACAGGTGGGGAGACCCAGTACTTC; CDR3 protein: CASSPGTGGETQYF; J gene: TRBJ2-5; V gene: TRBV2; D gene: TRBD1; clone size: NA
CDR3 DNA: TGTGCCAGCAGCATAGCACCTAGCTCCTACAATGAGCAGTTCTTC; CDR3 protein: CASSIAPSSYNEQFF; J gene: TRBJ2-1; V gene: TRBV11-2; D gene: NA; clone size: NA
CDR3 DNA: TGCGCCAGCAGCCCGACTACGGGACAGGGTATTTATGGCTACACCTTC; CDR3 protein: CASSPTTGQGIYGYTF; J gene: TRBJ1-2; V gene: TRBV5-1; D gene: TRBD1; clone size: once
CDR3 DNA: TGTGCCAGCAGCCCACGACTAGCGGGAGTCGTTGAGCAGTTCTTC; CDR3 protein: CASSPRLAGVVEQFF; J gene: TRBJ2-1; V gene: TRBV7-6; D gene: TRBD2; clone size: NA
CDR3 DNA: TGTGCCAGTAGTCAGTGGACTAGCGGTTACGAGCAGTACTTC; CDR3 protein: CASSQWTSGYEQYF; J gene: TRBJ2-7; V gene: TRBV19; D gene: TRBD2; clone size: NA